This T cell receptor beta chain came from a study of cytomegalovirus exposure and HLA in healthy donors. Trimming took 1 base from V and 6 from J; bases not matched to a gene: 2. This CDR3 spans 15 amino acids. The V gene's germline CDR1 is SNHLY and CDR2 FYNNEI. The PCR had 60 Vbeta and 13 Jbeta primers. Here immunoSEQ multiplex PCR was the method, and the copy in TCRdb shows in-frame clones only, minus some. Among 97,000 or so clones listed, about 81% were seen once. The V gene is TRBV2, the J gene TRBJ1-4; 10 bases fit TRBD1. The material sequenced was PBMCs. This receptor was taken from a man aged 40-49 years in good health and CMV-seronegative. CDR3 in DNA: TGTGCCAGCAGTGAAGTGGGGACAGGGGATGAAAAACTGTTTTTT. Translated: CASSEVGTGDEKLFF.